This T cell receptor (beta chain) was sequenced for a study of blood T cell repertoires in COVID-19. Study-level information: Sites across the United States, Italy and Spain contributed samples from acute and convalescent COVID-19. PBMCs, B-cell-depleted T cells, or T cells were the source of the cDNA or gDNA that made up the material.

Original data processing: From reference gene primer amplification, estimates of nucleated cell counts were derived. Some clones are missing from TCRdb's copy, which holds only in-frame ones; the method was immunoSEQ multiplex PCR. Clonal size and the V and J genes are those of that table, whereas D and trimming came from the DNA. This sample carries 55,000 to 90,000 clones, roughly nine tenths of them seen once, and the ten largest clones take under 15%. Trimming took off 3 bases at V and 0 bases at J, with 3 bases between the two ends. Germline V gives CDR1 MNHEY, CDR2 SMNVEV (reference sequence). The length of the CDR3 is 13 residues.

Material for sequencing was peripheral blood. The receptor was derived from a woman in her sixties with acute or convalescent COVID-19. V and J are TRBV27 and TRBJ1-3; D gene ambiguous. This CDR3 is CASSLSSGNTIYF. In DNA form, the CDR3 reads TGTGCCAGCAGTTTGAGCTCTGGAAACACCATATATTTT.